Sequencing of this T cell receptor (beta chain) was carried out in a study of Graves' ophthalmopathy and Graves' hyperthyroidism. As the template, RNA transcripts were used to amplify TCR beta CDR3 regions. Second-round multiplex PCR came after first-round RT-PCR with HTBI primers. TCRdb used MiXCR to reprocess the multiplex PCR reads, holding one entry per CDR3 protein. The table lists approximately 700,000 distinct CDR3 sequences, over 40% of them singletons. The germline gives CDR1 SNHLY, CDR2 FYNNEI. This CDR3 has 11 amino acids. V dropped 11 bases and J dropped 4; count of bases not matched to a gene: 3.

Sequencing was done on a sample of peripheral blood. The sequence came from an adult man with Graves' ophthalmopathy. The rearrangement uses TRBV2 and TRBJ2-7; the match to TRBD1 covers 9 bases. The CDR3 here is CAGTGQYEQYF. The CDR3 DNA reads as TGTGCCGGGACAGGGCAATACGAGCAGTACTTC.